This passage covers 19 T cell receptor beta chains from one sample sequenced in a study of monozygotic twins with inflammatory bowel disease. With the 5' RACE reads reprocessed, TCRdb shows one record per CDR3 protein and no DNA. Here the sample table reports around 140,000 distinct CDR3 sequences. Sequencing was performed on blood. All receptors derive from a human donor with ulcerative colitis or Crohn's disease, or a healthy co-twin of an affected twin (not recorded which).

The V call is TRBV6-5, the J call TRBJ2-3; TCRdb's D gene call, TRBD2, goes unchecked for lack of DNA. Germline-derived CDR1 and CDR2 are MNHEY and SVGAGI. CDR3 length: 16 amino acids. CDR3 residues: CASSRTSGFYTDTQYF.

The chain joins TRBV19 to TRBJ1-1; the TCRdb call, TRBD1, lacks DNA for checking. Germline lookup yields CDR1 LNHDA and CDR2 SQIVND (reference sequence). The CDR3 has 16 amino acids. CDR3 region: CASSSPGTGGVPEAFF.

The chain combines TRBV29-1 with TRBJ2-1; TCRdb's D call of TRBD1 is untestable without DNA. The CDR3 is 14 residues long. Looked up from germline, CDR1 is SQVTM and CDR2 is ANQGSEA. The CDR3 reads CSVEDLRGMNEQFF.

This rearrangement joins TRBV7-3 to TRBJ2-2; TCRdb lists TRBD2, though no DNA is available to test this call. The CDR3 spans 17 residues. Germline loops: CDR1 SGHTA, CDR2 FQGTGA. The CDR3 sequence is CASRTTGGLAGIGELFF.

CDR3 residues: CSARDLGSYEQYF. The V and J genes are TRBV20-1 and TRBJ2-7. From germline, CDR1 is DFQATT and CDR2 SNEGSKA (reference sequence). This CDR3 is 13 amino acids long.

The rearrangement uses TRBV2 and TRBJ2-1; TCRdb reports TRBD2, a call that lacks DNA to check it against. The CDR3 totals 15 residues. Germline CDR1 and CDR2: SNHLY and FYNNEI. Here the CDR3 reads CASRVAGGPYNEQFF.

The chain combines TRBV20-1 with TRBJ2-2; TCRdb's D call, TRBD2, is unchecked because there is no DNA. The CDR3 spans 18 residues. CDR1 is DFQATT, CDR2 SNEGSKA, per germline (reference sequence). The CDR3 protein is CSASTSGRARTNTGELFF.

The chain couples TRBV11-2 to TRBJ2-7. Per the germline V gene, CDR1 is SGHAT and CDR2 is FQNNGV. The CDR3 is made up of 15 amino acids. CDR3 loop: CASSLARITSYEQYF.

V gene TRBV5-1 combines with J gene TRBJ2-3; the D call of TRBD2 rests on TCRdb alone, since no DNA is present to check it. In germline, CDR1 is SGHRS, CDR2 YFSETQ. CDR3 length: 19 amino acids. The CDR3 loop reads CASSQQTSGRPHLTDTQYF.

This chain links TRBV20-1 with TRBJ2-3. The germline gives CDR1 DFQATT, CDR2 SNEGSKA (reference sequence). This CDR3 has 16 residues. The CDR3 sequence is CSARGFSFANTDTQYF.

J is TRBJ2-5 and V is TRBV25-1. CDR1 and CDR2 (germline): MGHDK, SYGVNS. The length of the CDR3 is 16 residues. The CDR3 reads CASSEVRGIKGETQYF. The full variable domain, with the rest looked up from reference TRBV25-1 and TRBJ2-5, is EADIYQTPRYLVIGTGKKITLECSQTMGHDKMYWYQQDPGMELHLIHYSYGVNSTEKGDLSSESTVSRIRTEHFPLTLESARPSHTSQYLCASSEVRGIKGETQYFGPGTRLLVL.

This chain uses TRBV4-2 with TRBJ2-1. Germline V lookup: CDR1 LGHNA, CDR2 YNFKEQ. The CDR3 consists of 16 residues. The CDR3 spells CASSQDSQIDYNEQFF.

The CDR3 here is CASSLVGLAGNNEQFF. The rearrangement uses TRBV7-2 and TRBJ2-1; without DNA, the TCRdb call of TRBD2 cannot be checked. Germline-derived CDR1 and CDR2 are SGHTA and FQGNSA. CDR3 length: 16 residues. Filled out from reference TRBV7-2 and TRBJ2-1, the complete variable domain reads GAGVSQSPSNKVTEKGKDVELRCDPISGHTALYWYRQSLGQGLEFLIYFQGNSAPDKSGLPSDRFSAERTGGSVSTLTIQRTQQEDSAVYLCASSLVGLAGNNEQFFGPGTRLTVL.

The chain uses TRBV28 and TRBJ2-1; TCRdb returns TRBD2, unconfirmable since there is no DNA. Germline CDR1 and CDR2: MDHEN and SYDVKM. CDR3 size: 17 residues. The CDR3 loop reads CASSLWVAGSSYNEQFF.

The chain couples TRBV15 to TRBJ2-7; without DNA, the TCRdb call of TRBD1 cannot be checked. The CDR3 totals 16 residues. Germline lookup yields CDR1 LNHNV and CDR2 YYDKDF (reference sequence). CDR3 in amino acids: CATSRALDRGLYEQYF.

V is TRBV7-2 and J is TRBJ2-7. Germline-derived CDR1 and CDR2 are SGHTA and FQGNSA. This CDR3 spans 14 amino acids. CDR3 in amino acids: CASSLGTQPYEQYF.

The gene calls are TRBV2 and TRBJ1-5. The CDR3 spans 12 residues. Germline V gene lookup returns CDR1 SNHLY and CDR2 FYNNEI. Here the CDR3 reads CASRDAVQPQHF.

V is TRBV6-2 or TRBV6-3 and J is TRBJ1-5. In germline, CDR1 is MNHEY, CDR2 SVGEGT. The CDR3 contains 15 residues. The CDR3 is CASSYRQAAHQPQHF.

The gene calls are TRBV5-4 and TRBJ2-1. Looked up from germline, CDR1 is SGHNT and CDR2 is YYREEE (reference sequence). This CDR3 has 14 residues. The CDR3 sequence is CASSFLRPYNEQFF.